This TCR beta chain was identified during a study of graft-versus-host responses after intestinal transplantation (dated by TCRdb to about 2021). Study-wide context: The transplants that recipients received were multivisceral, liver-intestinal, or isolated intestinal. After intestinal transplantation, graft-versus-host and host-versus-graft alloreactive T cell clones were followed in the graft, circulation and bone marrow using bulk TCR-beta CDR3 sequencing. Instead of going to the commercial service, samples from a few later patients were sequenced in-house on an Illumina MiSeq and processed with MiXCR. Every recipient was given anti-thymocyte globulin induction, followed by 2 to 4 years of maintenance tacrolimus and steroids. A peak of at least 4% donor T cells among recipient peripheral blood mononuclear cells was the definition used for donor T cell macrochimerism. A cohort of some 24 intestinal transplant recipients, including one retransplant, was enrolled, and 3 patients lacking pretransplant specimens were excluded. Alloreactive clones were identified by sequencing pre-transplant mixed lymphocyte reaction products and comparing them with unstimulated pre-transplant donor and recipient T cells.

This clone was seen once. Its antigen remains unidentified. Nothing much larger sits one base from this clone, and base qualities are not available. Study-wide conclusions, independent of this receptor: The relatively low number and heterogeneity of intestinal transplant patients limited the conclusions. GvH clones were detected in recipient bone marrow, and some of these GvH clones were observed earlier in ileal mucosa or blood, consistent with an intestinal mucosal origin. In the allografts of patients with donor T cell macrochimerism, GvH to HvG T cell clonal ratios were high. Early after transplant, peak levels of circulating GvH clones were found to be associated with declines in HvG clones.

V drops 1 base and J drops 5 bases, leaving 12 bases in between. In the germline V gene, CDR1 corresponds to SGHTA and CDR2 to FQGTGA. From the cysteine up to the phenylalanine, the CDR3 has a length of 15 residues. The entry retains the CDR3 DNA only, 45 bases that are in frame from base 1. What the time point label conveys for this sample: cells obtained before transplantation from donor or recipient. CD3+CD4+ and CD3+CD8+ populations were FACS-sorted from unstimulated pre-transplant donor and recipient cells taken from spleen or lymph nodes. Libraries were built with the immunoSEQ multiplex PCR assay. For most patients, genomic DNA was isolated with the Qiagen DNeasy Blood and Tissue Kit and shipped frozen to Adaptive Biotechnologies for TCR sequencing. High-throughput TCR-beta CDR3 sequencing of genomic DNA from most patients was performed by Adaptive Biotechnologies. The authors' pipeline ran thus. Adaptive's ImmunoSEQ software was the source of the TCR sequencing data for roughly 19 patients, while a few other patients were processed with MiXCR and VDJtools. To correct CD4 versus CD8 sorting errors, sequences present in both subsets at a frequency ratio below 5:1 were removed. Because the origin of CDR3 nucleotide sequences shared between donor and recipient could not be assigned, those sequences were removed. To be classed as alloreactive, a clone needed at least 2-fold expansion over unstimulated cells and a minimum CFSE-low frequency of 0.002% (template counts) or 0.001% (read counts). Clones were considered mappable if detected in sequenced pre-transplant spleen, lymph node, or MLR CFSE-low populations of the donor or recipient. The cumulative frequency of alloreactive clones was calculated as a percentage of all sequences, weighted by copy number. TCRdb carries this immuneACCESS record with in-frame sequences only. Its versions omit some clonotypes, under half of them owing to an unresolved V gene in the studies checked, with the rest unexplained. V and J calls plus clone size are reproduced from that table; the DNA served to infer D and trimming. The sample table shows over 70,000 clones, and roughly 89% are seen once. The top ten clones comprise roughly 4% of the sample.

This specimen consisted of unstimulated CD8+ T cells sorted from spleen or lymph node cells, obtained before transplant. This clonotype was sampled from a human donor who was the organ donor for an intestinal transplant. The rearranged segments are TRBV7-3 and TRBJ2-1; the D gene is perhaps TRBD2, from 7 matching bases. In nucleotides, the sequence is TGTGCCAGCAGCTTAAAACGGGGGGCCGACAATGAGCAGTTCTTC. This sequence encodes CASSLKRGADNEQFF.